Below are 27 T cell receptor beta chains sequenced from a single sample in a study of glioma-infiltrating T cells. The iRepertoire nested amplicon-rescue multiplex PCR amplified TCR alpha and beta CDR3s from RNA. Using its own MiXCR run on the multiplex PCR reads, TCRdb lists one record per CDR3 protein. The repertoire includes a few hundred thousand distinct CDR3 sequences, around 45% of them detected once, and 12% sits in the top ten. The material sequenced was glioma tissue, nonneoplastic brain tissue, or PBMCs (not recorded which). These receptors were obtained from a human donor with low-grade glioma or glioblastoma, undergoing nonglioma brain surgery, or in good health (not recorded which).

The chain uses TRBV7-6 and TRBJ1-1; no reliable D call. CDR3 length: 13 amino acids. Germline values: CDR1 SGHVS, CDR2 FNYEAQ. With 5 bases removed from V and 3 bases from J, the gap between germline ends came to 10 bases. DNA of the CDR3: TGTGCCAGCAGCCGGAACAGCTACACTGAAGCTTTCTTT. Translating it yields CASSRNSYTEAFF.

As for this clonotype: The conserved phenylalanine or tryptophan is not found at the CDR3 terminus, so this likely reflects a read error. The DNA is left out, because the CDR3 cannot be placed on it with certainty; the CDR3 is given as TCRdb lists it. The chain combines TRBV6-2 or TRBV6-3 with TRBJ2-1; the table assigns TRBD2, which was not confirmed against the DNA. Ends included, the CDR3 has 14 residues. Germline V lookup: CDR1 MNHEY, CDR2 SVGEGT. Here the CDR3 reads CASSYSADYNEKFL.

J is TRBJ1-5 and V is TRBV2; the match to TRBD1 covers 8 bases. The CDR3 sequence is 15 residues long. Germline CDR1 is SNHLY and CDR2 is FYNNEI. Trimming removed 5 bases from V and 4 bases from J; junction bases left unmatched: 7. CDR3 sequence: CASSLGDRRNQPQHF. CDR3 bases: TGTGCCAGCAGTCTTGGGGACAGGAGAAATCAGCCCCAGCATTTT.

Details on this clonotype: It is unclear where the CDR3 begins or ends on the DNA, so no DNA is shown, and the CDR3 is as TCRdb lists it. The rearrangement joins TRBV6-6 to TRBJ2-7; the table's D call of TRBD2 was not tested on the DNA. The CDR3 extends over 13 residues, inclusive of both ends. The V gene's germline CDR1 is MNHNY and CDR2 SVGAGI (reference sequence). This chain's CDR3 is CASSSSAHYEQYF.

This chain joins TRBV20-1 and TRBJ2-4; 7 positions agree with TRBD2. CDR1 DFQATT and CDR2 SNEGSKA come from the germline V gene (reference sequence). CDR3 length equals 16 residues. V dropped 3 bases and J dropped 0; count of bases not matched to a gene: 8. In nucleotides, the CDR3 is TGCAGTGCTAGGCCCCCACTAGCGAGAGCCAAAAACATTCAGTACTTC. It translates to CSARPPLARAKNIQYF.

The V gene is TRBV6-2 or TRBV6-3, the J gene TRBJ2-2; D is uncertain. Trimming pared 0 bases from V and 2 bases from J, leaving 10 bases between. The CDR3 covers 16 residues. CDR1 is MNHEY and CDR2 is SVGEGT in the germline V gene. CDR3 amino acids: CASSYSLQKNTGELFF. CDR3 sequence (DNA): TGTGCCAGCAGTTACTCCTTACAGAAAAACACCGGGGAGCTGTTTTTT.

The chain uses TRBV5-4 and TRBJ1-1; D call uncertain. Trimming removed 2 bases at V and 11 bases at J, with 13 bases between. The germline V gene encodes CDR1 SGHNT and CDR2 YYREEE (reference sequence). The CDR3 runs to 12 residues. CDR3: CASSFSEGDAFF. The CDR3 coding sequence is TGTGCCAGCAGCTTTTCGGAGGGAGACGCTTTCTTT.

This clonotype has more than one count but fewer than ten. CDR3 sequence (DNA): TGTGCCAGCAGTCCCTACCGCGATACGCAGTATTTT. Translation: CASSPYRDTQYF. The rearrangement uses TRBV12-3 or TRBV12-4 and TRBJ2-3, with no clear D. CDR3 length: 12 amino acids. V lost 5 bases and J lost 6, with 9 bases in between.

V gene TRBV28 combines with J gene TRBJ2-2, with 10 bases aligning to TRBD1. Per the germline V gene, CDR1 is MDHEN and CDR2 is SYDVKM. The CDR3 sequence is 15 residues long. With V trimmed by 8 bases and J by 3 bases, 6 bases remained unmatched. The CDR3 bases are TGTGCCAGCGGAGGACAGGGGGTGGACACCGGGGAGCTGTTTTTT. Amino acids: CASGGQGVDTGELFF.

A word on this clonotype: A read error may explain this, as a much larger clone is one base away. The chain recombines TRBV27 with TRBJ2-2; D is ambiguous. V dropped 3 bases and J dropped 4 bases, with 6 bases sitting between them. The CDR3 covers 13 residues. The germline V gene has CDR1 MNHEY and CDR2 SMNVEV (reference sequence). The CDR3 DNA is TGTGCCAGCAGTTTCACCAGCACCGGGGAGCTGTTTTTT. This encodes CASSFTSTGELFF.

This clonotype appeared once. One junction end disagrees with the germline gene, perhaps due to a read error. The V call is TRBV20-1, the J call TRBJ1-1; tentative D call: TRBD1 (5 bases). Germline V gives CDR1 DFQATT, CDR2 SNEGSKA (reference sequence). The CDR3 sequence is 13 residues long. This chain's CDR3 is CSARDGADTEALF. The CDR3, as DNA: TGCAGTGCCAGAGATGGGGCAGACACTGAAGCTTTATTT.

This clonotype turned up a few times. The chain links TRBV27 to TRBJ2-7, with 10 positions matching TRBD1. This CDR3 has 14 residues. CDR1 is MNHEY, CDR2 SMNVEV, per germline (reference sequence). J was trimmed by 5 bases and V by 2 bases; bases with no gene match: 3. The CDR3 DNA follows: TGTGCCAGCAGTTTAGACAGGGGGCTCAACGAGCAGTACTTC. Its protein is CASSLDRGLNEQYF.

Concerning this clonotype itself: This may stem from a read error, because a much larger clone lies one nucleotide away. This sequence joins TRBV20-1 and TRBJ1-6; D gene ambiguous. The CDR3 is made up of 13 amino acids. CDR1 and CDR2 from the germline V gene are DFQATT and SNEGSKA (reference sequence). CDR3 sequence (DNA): TGCAGTGCTAGAGATCCCGGGAAATCACGCCTCCACTTT. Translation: CSARDPGKSRLHF.

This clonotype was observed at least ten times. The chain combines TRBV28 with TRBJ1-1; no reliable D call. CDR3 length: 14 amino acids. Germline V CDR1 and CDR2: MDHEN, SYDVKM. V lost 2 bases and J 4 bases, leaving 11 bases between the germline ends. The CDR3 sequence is CASSLVGSSTEAFF. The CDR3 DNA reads TGTGCCAGCAGTTTAGTAGGGAGCAGCACTGAAGCTTTCTTT.

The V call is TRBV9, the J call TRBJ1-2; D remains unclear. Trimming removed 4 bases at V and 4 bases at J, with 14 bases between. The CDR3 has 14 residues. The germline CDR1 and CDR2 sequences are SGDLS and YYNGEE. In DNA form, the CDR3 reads TGTGCCAGCAGCACCGTTCCGACCCCCTATGGCTACACCTTC. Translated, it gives CASSTVPTPYGYTF. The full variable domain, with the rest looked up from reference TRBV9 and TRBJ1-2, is DSGVTQTPKHLITATGQRVTLRCSPRSGDLSVYWYQQSLDQGLQFLIQYYNGEERAKGNILERFSAQQFPDLHSELNLSSLELGDSALYFCASSTVPTPYGYTFGSGTRLTVV.

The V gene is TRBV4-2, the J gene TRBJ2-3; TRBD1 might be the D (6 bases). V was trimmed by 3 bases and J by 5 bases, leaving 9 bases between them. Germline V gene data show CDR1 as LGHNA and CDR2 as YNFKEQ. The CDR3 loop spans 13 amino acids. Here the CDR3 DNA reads TGTGCCAGCAGCCACAGGGGAGAAGATACGCAGTATTTT. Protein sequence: CASSHRGEDTQYF.

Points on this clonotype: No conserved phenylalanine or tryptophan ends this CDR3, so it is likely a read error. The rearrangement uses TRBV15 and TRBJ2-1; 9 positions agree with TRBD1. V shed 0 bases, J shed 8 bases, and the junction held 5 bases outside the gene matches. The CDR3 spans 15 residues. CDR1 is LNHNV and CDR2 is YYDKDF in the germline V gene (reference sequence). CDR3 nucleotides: TGTGCCACCAGCAGAGAGGGGACAGGGAGCCATGAGCAGTTCCTC. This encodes CATSREGTGSHEQFL.

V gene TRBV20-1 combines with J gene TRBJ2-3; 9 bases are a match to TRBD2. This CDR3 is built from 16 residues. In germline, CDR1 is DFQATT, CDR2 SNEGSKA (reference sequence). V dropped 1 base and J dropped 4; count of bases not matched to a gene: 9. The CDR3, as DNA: TGCAGTGCTAGAGGGGGAGCGGGAGGTTCCCCAGATACGCAGTATTTT. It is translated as CSARGGAGGSPDTQYF.

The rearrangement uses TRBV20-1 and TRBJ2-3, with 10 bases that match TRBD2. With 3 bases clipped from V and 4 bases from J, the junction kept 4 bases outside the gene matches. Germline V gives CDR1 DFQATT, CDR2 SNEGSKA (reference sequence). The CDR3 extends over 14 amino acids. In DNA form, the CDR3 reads TGCAGTGCTAGGGAGGGACTAGCGCCAGATACGCAGTATTTT. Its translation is CSAREGLAPDTQYF.

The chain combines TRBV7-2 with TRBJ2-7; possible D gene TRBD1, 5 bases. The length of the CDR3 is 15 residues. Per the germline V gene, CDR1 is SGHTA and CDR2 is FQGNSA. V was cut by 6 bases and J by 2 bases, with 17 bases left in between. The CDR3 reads CASRDPGATTYEQYF. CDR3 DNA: TGTGCCAGCAGGGACCCTGGGGCTACAACCTACGAGCAGTACTTC. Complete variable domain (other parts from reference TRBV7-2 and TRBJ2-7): GAGVSQSPSNKVTEKGKDVELRCDPISGHTALYWYRQSLGQGLEFLIYFQGNSAPDKSGLPSDRFSAERTGGSVSTLTIQRTQQEDSAVYLCASRDPGATTYEQYFGPGTRLTVT.

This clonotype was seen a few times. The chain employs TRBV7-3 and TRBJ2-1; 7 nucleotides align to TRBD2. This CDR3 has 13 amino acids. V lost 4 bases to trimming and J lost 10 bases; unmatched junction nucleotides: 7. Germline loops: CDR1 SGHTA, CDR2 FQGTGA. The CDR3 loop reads CASSSTSFGEQFF. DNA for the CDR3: TGTGCCAGCAGCTCGACTAGCTTCGGGGAGCAGTTCTTC.

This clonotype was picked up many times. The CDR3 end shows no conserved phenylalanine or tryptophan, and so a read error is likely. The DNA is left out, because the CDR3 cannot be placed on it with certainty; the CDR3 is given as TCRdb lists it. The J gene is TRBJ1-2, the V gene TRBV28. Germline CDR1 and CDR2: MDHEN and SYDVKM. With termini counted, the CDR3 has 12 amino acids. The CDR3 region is CASSGVSGRYSV.

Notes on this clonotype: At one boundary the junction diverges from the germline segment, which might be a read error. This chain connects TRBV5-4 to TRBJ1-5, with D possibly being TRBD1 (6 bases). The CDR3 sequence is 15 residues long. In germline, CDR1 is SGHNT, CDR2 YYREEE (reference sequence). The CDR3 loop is CASSLMGAGNKPQHF. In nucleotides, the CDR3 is TGTGCCAGCAGCTTGATGGGGGCCGGCAATAAGCCCCAGCATTTT.

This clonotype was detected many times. CDR3 residues: CASSLSPPGRSYEQYF. In nucleotides, the CDR3 is TGTGCCAGCAGTTTAAGCCCCCCGGGACGATCCTACGAGCAGTACTTC. The chain joins TRBV27 to TRBJ2-7; D tentatively fits TRBD1 or TRBD2 (5 bases each). Trimming pared 2 bases from V and 1 base from J, leaving 15 bases between. CDR3 length: 16 residues. Germline V CDR1 and CDR2: MNHEY, SMNVEV (reference sequence).

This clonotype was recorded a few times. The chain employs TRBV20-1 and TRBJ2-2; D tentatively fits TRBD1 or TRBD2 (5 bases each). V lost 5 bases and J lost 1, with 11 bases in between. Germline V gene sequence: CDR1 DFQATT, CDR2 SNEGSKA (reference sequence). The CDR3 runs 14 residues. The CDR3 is CSAEGLRNTGELFF. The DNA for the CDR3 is TGCAGTGCTGAGGGGTTAAGGAACACCGGGGAGCTGTTTTTT.

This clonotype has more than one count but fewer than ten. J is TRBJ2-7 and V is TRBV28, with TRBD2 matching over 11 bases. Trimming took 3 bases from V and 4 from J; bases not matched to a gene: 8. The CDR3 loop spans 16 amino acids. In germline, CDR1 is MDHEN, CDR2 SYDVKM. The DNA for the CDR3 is TGTGCCAGCAGTTTTTCTCTAGCGGGAGGACGGTACGAGCAGTACTTC. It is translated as CASSFSLAGGRYEQYF.

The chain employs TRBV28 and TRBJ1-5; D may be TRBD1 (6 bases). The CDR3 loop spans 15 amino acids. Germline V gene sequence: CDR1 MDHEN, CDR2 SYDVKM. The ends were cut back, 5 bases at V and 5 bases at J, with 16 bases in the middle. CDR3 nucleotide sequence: TGTGCCAGCAGTAAGTTCGGGACACTATATCAGCCCCAGCATTTT. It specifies CASSKFGTLYQPQHF.